This is a list of T cell receptor beta chains from one sample in a study of Graves' ophthalmopathy and Graves' hyperthyroidism. MiXCR was run by TCRdb on the multiplex PCR reads, yielding one entry per CDR3 protein. The sample contains 560,000 or so distinct CDR3 sequences, 35% to 40% of which appear only once. The source material was peripheral blood or thyroid tissue (not recorded which). The origin of the receptors is an adult man with Graves' hyperthyroidism. Both conserved end residues are part of each CDR3. The D gene is left open where the match is weak. A clone size is listed for some rows: how often the clone was seen (once, few, many), or a class if it is expanded.

d_call j_call v_call clone_size cdr3_nt cdr3_aa
. TRBJ1-5 TRBV6-5 few TGTGCCAGCAGCACTGCCACAGGGAAGGCGGGGTATCAGCCCCAGCATTTT CASSTATGKAGYQPQHF
TRBD1 TRBJ2-7 TRBV9 . TGTGCCAGCAGCGTAAGTGGGACAGGCAGCTCCTACGAGCAGTACTTC CASSVSGTGSSYEQYF
. TRBJ1-1 TRBV7-9 many TGTGCCAGCAGCCCGGGGACGGAGAACACTGAAGCTTTCTTT CASSPGTENTEAFF
. TRBJ2-2 TRBV2 once TGTGCCAGCAGTGTACCGGGGGAGGTCACCGGGGAGCTGTTTTTT CASSVPGEVTGELFF
TRBD1 TRBJ2-7 TRBV5-1 . TGCGCCAGCAGCACCCAGGACAGGGGGGACTACGAGCAGTACTTC CASSTQDRGDYEQYF
TRBD1 TRBJ1-6 TRBV6-5 . TGTGCCAGCAGTTACTCCGGGACAGGCTTTTATAATTCACCCCTCCACTTT CASSYSGTGFYNSPLHF
TRBD1 TRBJ1-5 TRBV4-1 few TGCGCCAGCAGCCAAGCTCACACAGGGGGCATGGATCAGCCCCAGCATTTT CASSQAHTGGMDQPQHF
. TRBJ1-3 TRBV10-3 . TGTGCCATCACTCAGGGTCAGGGGAACACCATATATTTT CAITQGQGNTIYF
. TRBJ1-1 TRBV19 many TGTGCCAGTAGTATCTGGGGGGACCCTGAAGCTTTCTTT CASSIWGDPEAFF
. TRBJ2-7 TRBV21-1 . TGTGCCAGCAGCACCAGGACTAGCGGGGGGACCTCCTACGAGCAGTACTTC CASSTRTSGGTSYEQYF
. TRBJ1-5 TRBV19 many TGTGCCAGTTCCCCTCTTGGCCAGGGCGGCAATCAGCCCCAGCATTTT CASSPLGQGGNQPQHF
. TRBJ2-5 TRBV20-1 . TGCAGTGCTGTCGATGTACAGGGAGGAGACCAAGAGACCCAGTACTTC CSAVDVQGGDQETQYF
. TRBJ1-3 TRBV10-3 . TGTGCCATCAGTCCCTTAGCGGGAGGCACCATATATTTT CAISPLAGGTIYF
. TRBJ1-3 TRBV7-9 . TGTGCCAGCAGCTTAGCTTCGCGGCAGGGATTTTCTGGAAACACCATATATTTT CASSLASRQGFSGNTIYF
. TRBJ1-2 TRBV30 few TGTGCCTGGAGTGTAGAGGTGTGGGGCTACACCTTC CAWSVEVWGYTF
. TRBJ2-5 TRBV20-1 many TGCAGTGCTAGGAGGTCAGGACAGCAAGAGACCCAGTACTTC CSARRSGQQETQYF
. TRBJ2-7 TRBV7-9 . TGTGCCAGCAGCCCTCGGATCTTCCGCACTGAGCAGTACTTC CASSPRIFRTEQYF
TRBD1 TRBJ2-5 TRBV29-1 . TGCAGCGTTGAAGGAAGCGGGACAGGGGGAATGGTGTACTTC CSVEGSGTGGMVYF
. TRBJ1-1 TRBV24-1 . TGTGCCACCAGTGCGGGAGCGGGAGGGCCGAAGGCAGATACGCAGAACACTGAAGCTTTCTTT CATSAGAGGPKADTQNTEAFF
TRBD1 TRBJ2-7 TRBV5-1 few TGCGCCAGCAGTGAGGACAGGGGGCTCTACGAGCAGTACTTC CASSEDRGLYEQYF
. TRBJ2-1 TRBV29-1 . TGCAGCGTTGATGGGGAGACTAGGGGTAAGGGCAATGAGCAGTTCTTC CSVDGETRGKGNEQFF
TRBD2 TRBJ2-3 TRBV14 . TGTGCCAGCAGCCAAGATCGTAGCGGGGGGCGCACAGATACGCAGTATTTT CASSQDRSGGRTDTQYF
. TRBJ1-3 TRBV9 many TGTGCCAGCAGCGTAGGAACGGGAAACACCATATATTTT CASSVGTGNTIYF
TRBD2 TRBJ2-7 TRBV20-1 . TGCAGTGGTTGGGGGGGGGGGTCCTTTTCCTACGAGCAGTACTTC CSGWGGGSFSYEQYF
. TRBJ2-7 TRBV6-1 . TGTGCCAGCAGTGCCCGGGGGCTGTCCTACGAGCAGTACTTC CASSARGLSYEQYF
. TRBJ1-1 TRBV5-1 . TGTGCCAGCAGCTGGGGACTAGGGAACACTGAAGCTTTCTTT CASSWGLGNTEAFF
TRBD1 TRBJ2-2 TRBV19 . TGTGCCAGTACTATTACAGGGGTAGAGACCGGGGAGCTGTTTTTT CASTITGVETGELFF
TRBD1 TRBJ2-7 TRBV7-2 few TGTGCCAGCGTGCGCTTGGGACAGGAATCCTACGAGCAGTACTTC CASVRLGQESYEQYF
. TRBJ1-3 TRBV5-1 many TGCGCCAGCAGCTTGGACGGGGCCTCTGGAAACACCATATATTTT CASSLDGASGNTIYF
. TRBJ2-5 TRBV7-2 few TGTGCCAGCAGCTTAGGCCAGGCGGTTGAAGAGACCCAGTACTTC CASSLGQAVEETQYF